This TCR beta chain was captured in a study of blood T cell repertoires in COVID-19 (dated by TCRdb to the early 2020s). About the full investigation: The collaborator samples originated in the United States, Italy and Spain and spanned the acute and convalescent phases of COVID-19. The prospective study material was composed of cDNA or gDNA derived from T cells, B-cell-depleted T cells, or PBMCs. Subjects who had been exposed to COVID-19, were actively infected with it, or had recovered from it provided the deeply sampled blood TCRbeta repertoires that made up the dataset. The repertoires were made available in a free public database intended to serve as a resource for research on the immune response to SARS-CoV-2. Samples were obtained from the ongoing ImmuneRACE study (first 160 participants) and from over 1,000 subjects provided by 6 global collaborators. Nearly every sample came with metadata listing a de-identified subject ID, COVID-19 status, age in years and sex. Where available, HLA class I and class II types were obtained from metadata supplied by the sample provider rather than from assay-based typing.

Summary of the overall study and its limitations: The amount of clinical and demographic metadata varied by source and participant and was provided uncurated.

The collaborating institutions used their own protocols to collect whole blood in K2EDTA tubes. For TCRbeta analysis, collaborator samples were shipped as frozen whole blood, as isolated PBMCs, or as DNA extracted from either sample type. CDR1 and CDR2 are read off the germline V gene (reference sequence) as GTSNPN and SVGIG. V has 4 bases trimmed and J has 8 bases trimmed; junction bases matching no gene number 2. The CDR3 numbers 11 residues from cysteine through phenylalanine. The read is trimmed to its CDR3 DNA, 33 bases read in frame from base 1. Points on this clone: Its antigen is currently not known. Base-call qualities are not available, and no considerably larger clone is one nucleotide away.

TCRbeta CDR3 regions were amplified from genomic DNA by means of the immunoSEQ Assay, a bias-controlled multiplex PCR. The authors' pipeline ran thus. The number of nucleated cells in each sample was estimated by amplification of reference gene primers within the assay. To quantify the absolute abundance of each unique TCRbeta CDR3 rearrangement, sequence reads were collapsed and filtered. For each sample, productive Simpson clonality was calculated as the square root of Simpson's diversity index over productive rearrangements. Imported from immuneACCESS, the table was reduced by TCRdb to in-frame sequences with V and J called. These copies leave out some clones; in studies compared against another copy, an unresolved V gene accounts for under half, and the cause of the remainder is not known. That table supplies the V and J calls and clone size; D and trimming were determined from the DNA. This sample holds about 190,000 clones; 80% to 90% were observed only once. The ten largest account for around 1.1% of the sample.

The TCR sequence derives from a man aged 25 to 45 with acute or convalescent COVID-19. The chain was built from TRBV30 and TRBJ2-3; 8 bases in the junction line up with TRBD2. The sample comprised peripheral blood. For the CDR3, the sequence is CAWTTSGTQYF. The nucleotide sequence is TGTGCCTGGACAACTAGCGGTACGCAGTATTTT.